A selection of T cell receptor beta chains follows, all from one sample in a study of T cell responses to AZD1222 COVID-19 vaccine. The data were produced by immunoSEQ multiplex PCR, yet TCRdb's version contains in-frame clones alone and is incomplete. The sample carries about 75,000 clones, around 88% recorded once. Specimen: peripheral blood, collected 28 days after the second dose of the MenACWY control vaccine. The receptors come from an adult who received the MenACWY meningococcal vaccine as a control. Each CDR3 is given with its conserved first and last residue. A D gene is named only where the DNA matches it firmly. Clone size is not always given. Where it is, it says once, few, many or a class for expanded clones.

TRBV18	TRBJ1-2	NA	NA	CASSPPSGGNYGYTF	TGTGCCAGCTCACCACCTTCGGGTGGTAACTATGGCTACACCTTC
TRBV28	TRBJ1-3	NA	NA	CASIQTVSGNTIYF	TGTGCCAGCATCCAGACAGTCTCTGGAAACACCATATATTTT
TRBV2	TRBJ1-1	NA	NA	CASRGDGTNTEAFF	TGTGCCAGCAGGGGGGACGGCACGAACACTGAAGCTTTCTTT
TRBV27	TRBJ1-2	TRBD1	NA	CASSPFYRGTYGYTF	TGTGCCAGCAGTCCGTTCTACAGGGGAACCTATGGCTACACCTTC
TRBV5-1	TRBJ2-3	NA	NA	CASSLGGMGTQYF	TGCGCCAGCAGCTTAGGCGGTATGGGTACGCAGTATTTT
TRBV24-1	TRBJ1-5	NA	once	CATSDRGVINQPQHF	TGTGCCACCAGTGATAGGGGGGTCATCAATCAGCCCCAGCATTTT
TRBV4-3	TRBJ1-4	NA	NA	CASSQDTGGIEKLFF	TGCGCCAGCAGCCAAGATACGGGGGGCATTGAAAAACTGTTTTTT
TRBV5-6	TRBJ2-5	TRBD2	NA	CASSLISGGAETQYF	TGTGCCAGCAGCTTGATAAGCGGGGGGGCTGAGACCCAGTACTTC
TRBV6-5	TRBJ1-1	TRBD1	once	CASRNRGNTEAFF	TGTGCCAGCAGGAACAGGGGGAACACTGAAGCTTTCTTT
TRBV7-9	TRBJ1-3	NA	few	CASSWEYTIYF	TGTGCCAGCAGCTGGGAGTACACCATATATTTT
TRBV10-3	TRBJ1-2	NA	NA	CAISDPAGDAGYTF	TGTGCCATCAGCGACCCGGCTGGGGATGCTGGCTACACCTTC
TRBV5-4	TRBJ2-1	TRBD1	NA	CASSLAGNRGLNNEQFF	TGTGCCAGCAGCTTGGCCGGGAACAGGGGGCTTAACAATGAGCAGTTCTTC
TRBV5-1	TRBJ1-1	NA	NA	CASSLESTNTEAFF	TGCGCCAGCAGCTTGGAATCTACGAACACTGAAGCTTTCTTT
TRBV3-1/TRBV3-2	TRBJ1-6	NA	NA	CASSRTVNNSPLHF	TGTGCCAGCAGTCGGACAGTAAATAATTCACCCCTCCACTTT
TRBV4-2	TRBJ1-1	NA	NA	CASSPSGDTGDTEAFF	TGTGCCAGCAGCCCCTCCGGAGACACGGGGGACACTGAAGCTTTCTTT
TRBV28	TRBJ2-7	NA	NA	CASSRPPAGVYEQYF	TGTGCCAGCAGCCGACCCCCGGCCGGGGTCTACGAGCAGTACTTC
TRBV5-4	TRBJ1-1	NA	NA	CASSLGHNTEAFF	TGTGCCAGCAGCTTGGGTCACAACACTGAAGCTTTCTTT
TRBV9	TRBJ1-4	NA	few	CASSVGSQPREKLFF	TGTGCCAGCAGCGTAGGTTCTCAACCGCGGGAAAAACTGTTTTTT
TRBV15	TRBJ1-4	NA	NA	CATSREGQGFEKLFF	TGTGCCACCAGCAGAGAGGGTCAGGGCTTTGAAAAACTGTTTTTT
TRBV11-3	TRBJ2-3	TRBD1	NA	CASSLDTGVQNTQYF	TGTGCCAGCAGCTTAGATACAGGGGTGCAGAATACGCAGTATTTT
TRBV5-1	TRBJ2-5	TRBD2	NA	CASSLIAGGPQETQYF	TGCGCCAGCAGCCTAATAGCGGGGGGGCCTCAAGAGACCCAGTACTTC
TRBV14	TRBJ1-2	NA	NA	CASSQEGNLGGYTF	TGTGCCAGCAGCCAAGAGGGCAACTTGGGTGGCTACACCTTC
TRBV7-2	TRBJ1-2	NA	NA	CASSPSTAILYGYTF	TGTGCCAGCAGCCCGTCGACAGCTATTCTCTATGGCTACACCTTC
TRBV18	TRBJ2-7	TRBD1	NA	CASSPKAQGSDEQYF	TGTGCCAGCTCACCAAAGGCACAGGGGAGCGACGAGCAGTACTTC
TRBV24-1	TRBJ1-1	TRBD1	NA	CATSDWTGNTEAFF	TGTGCCACCAGTGATTGGACAGGAAACACTGAAGCTTTCTTT
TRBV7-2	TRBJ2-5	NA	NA	CASSLPSSRETQYF	TGTGCCAGCAGCCTTCCCTCGTCGCGGGAGACCCAGTACTTC
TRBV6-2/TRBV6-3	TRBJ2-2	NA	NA	CASSYSGKTYTGELFF	TGTGCCAGCAGTTACTCGGGAAAGACCTACACCGGGGAGCTGTTTTTT
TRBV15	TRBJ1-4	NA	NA	CATSPPGAVMGEKLFF	TGTGCCACCAGCCCCCCAGGTGCTGTGATGGGCGAAAAACTGTTTTTT
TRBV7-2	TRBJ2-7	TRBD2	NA	CASSWTSGYEQYF	TGTGCCAGCAGCTGGACTAGCGGCTACGAGCAGTACTTC
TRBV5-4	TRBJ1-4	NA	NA	CASSLPGKMEKLFF	TGTGCCAGCAGCTTACCAGGGAAAATGGAAAAACTGTTTTTT
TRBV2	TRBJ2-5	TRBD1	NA	CASSEALPRTGKETQYF	TGTGCCAGCAGTGAAGCGCTTCCCCGGACAGGGAAAGAGACCCAGTACTTC
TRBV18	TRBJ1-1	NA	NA	CASSPPGSNTEAFF	TGTGCCAGCTCACCACCGGGATCTAACACTGAAGCTTTCTTT
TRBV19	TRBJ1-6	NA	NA	CASSPPGTANSPLHF	TGTGCCAGTAGCCCCCCCGGGACCGCTAATTCACCCCTCCACTTT
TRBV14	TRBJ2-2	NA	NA	CASSQVTGITGELFF	TGTGCCAGCAGCCAAGTAACCGGGATCACCGGGGAGCTGTTTTTT
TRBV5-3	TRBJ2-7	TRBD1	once	CARSLTGTRRVKQYF	TGTGCCAGAAGCCTGACAGGGACCCGCCGGGTCAAGCAGTACTTC
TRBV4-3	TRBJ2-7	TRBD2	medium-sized	CASSQDVAGGGIYEQYF	TGCGCCAGCAGCCAAGATGTGGCGGGCGGGGGAATCTACGAGCAGTACTTC
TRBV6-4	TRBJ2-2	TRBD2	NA	CAKGLAGANTGELFF	TGTGCCAAGGGACTAGCGGGAGCGAACACCGGGGAGCTGTTTTTT
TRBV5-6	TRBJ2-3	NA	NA	CASSLGQVTTDTQYF	TGTGCCAGCAGCTTGGGACAGGTTACCACAGATACGCAGTATTTT
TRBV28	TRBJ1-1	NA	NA	CASSLWLGVFF	TGTGCCAGCAGTTTATGGTTGGGGGTTTTCTTT
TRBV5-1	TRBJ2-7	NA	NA	CASSLAEGGGASYEQYF	TGCGCCAGCAGCTTGGCCGAGGGAGGGGGCGCTTCCTACGAGCAGTACTTC
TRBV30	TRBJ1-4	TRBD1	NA	CACSLTGGYEKLFF	TGTGCCTGCTCCTTGACAGGGGGGTATGAAAAACTGTTTTTT
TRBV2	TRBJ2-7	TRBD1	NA	CASVYDRGDYEQYF	TGTGCCAGCGTATACGACAGGGGCGACTACGAGCAGTACTTC
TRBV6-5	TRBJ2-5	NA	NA	CASSRRAWEETQYF	TGTGCCAGCAGCCGCAGGGCATGGGAAGAGACCCAGTACTTC
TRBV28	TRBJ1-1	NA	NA	CATKEQGAGVGTEAFF	TGTGCCACCAAAGAACAGGGAGCCGGGGTTGGCACTGAAGCTTTCTTT
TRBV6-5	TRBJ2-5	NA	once	CASSYSISYREETQYF	TGTGCCAGCAGTTACTCGATTAGTTACAGGGAAGAGACCCAGTACTTC
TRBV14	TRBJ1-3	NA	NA	CASSKSSGNTIYF	TGTGCCAGCAGCAAGAGCTCTGGAAACACCATATATTTT
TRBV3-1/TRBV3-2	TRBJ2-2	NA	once	CASTSTGELFF	TGTGCCTCGACGAGCACCGGGGAGCTGTTTTTT